Listed below are T cell receptor beta chains from one sample, sequenced in a study of T cell repertoires in cytomegalovirus infection. MiXCR was run by TCRdb on the reads, yielding one entry per CDR3 protein. The repertoire consists of some 220,000 distinct CDR3 sequences, with roughly 6.5% occurring once and the leading ten covering about 6%. Source material: PBMCs. Receptor source: a human donor in good health (CMV status not recorded). Some clones in this sample may be carry-over from other donors' samples. Both conserved end residues are part of each CDR3. The D gene is left open where the match is weak. Size is stated for part of the rows, as once, few or many counts, or as a class when the clone is expanded.

>TRBV19|TRBJ1-5|many|NA
CASSIGTTPSNQPQHF
TGTGCCAGTAGTATAGGCACAACGCCAAGCAATCAGCCCCAGCATTTT
>TRBV6-6|TRBJ2-2|NA|NA
CASRFGGFIGKLFF
TGTGCCAGCAGGTTCGGTGGGTTCATCGGGAAGCTGTTTTTT
>TRBV28|TRBJ2-7|many|TRBD1
CASGEQGAYEQYF
TGTGCCAGCGGGGAACAGGGGGCTTACGAGCAGTACTTC
>TRBV20-1|TRBJ1-1|many|NA
CSARAWTANTEAFF
TGCAGTGCTAGGGCGTGGACAGCGAACACTGAAGCTTTCTTT
>TRBV19|TRBJ1-1|many|NA
CASRRGGTTEAFF
TGTGCCAGCCGCCGGGGGGGGACAACTGAAGCTTTCTTT
>TRBV20-1|TRBJ1-5|many|NA
CSTWNAGVGGNQPQHF
TGCAGTACCTGGAATGCTGGGGTTGGGGGCAATCAGCCCCAGCATTTT
>TRBV7-2|TRBJ2-7|many|NA
CASSLRDSEQYF
TGTGCCAGCAGCTTAAGGGACTCCGAGCAGTACTTC
>TRBV6-2/TRBV6-3|TRBJ2-1|many|NA
CASSYRIHPKDEQFF
TGTGCCAGCAGTTACAGGATACACCCAAAGGATGAGCAGTTCTTC
>TRBV6-2/TRBV6-3|TRBJ2-3|few|NA
CASSYGTSLDTQYF
TGTGCCAGCAGTTACGGGACTTCCTTAGATACGCAGTATTTT
>TRBV20-1|TRBJ2-3|many|TRBD2
CSAGLVDTQYF
TGCAGTGCCGGACTAGTAGATACGCAGTATTTT
>TRBV20-1|TRBJ1-1|many|NA
CSAELGNTEAFF
TGCAGTGCTGAATTGGGGAACACTGAAGCTTTCTTT
>TRBV28|TRBJ1-5|few|NA
CASIPGGGGSQPQHF
TGTGCCAGCATCCCGGGAGGGGGGGGAAGTCAGCCCCAGCATTTT
>TRBV7-2|TRBJ2-1|many|NA
CASSLEVYNEQFF
TGTGCCAGCAGCTTAGAAGTATACAATGAGCAGTTCTTC
>TRBV14|TRBJ2-1|few|TRBD1
CASSPLLQGSEQFF
TGTGCCAGCAGCCCGCTATTACAGGGGTCTGAGCAGTTCTTC
>TRBV6-5|TRBJ2-2|many|NA
CASSYSWQGGGELFF
TGTGCCAGCAGTTACTCATGGCAGGGTGGCGGGGAGCTGTTTTTT
>TRBV5-1|TRBJ2-2|many|NA
CASSLPGNTGELFF
TGCGCCAGCAGCTTACCCGGGAACACCGGGGAGCTGTTTTTT
>TRBV7-9|TRBJ1-2|NA|TRBD1
CASSFLTGPAGGYTF
TGTGCCAGCAGCTTTCTGACAGGGCCAGCTGGTGGCTACACCTTC
>TRBV20-1|TRBJ2-7|NA|NA
CSAVHRPAYEQYF
TGCAGTGCCGTACACCGTCCCGCCTACGAGCAGTACTTC
>TRBV24-1|TRBJ2-1|many|TRBD1
CATSTRTGGAYNEQFF
TGTGCCACCAGTACTCGTACAGGGGGCGCTTACAATGAGCAGTTCTTC
>TRBV6-1|TRBJ2-7|many|NA
CASSYLLGGSYEQYF
TGTGCCAGCAGCTACCTCCTGGGGGGCTCCTACGAGCAGTACTTC
>TRBV6-6|TRBJ1-5|NA|NA
CASSYRDGNQPQHF
TGTGCCAGCAGTTACCGGGATGGCAATCAGCCCCAGCATTTT
>TRBV7-2|TRBJ1-5|many|TRBD1
CASSQLGTAGNQPQHF
TGTGCCAGCAGTCAACTCGGGACAGCTGGCAATCAGCCCCAGCATTTT
>TRBV12-3/TRBV12-4|TRBJ2-1|many|TRBD2
CASRPGGPYNEQFF
TGTGCCAGCCGACCGGGGGGGCCTTACAATGAGCAGTTCTTC
>TRBV5-1|TRBJ2-2|many|TRBD1
CASSFGQAANTGELFF
TGCGCCAGCAGCTTCGGACAGGCCGCGAACACCGGGGAGCTGTTTTTT